The 15 T cell receptor beta chains in this list originate from one sample, sequenced in a study of CD8 T cells in Susac syndrome. After extraction with the RNeasy kit, 0.5 to 1 ug of the RNA was reverse transcribed using random hexamers. MiXCR, run by TCRdb on the immunoSEQ multiplex PCR reads, gives a single entry per CDR3 protein. The sample records about 100,000 distinct CDR3 sequences, around 95% being singletons. Input material: CD8+ T cells from PBMCs. The receptors originated from a human donor with Susac syndrome.

The chain links TRBV7-9 to TRBJ2-2; no definite D call. This CDR3 contains 13 residues. CDR1 is SEHNR and CDR2 is FQNEAQ in the germline V gene (reference sequence). V shed 8 bases and J shed 1 base, with 8 bases lying between them. In nucleotides, the CDR3 is TGTGCCAGCCAGTCCGGGAACACCGGGGAGCTGTTTTTT. The encoded protein is CASQSGNTGELFF.

The chain links TRBV7-8 to TRBJ2-1, with a weak D call TRBD1 (5 bases). Trimming stripped 5 bases from V and 3 bases from J, with 14 bases between. The CDR3 has 15 amino acids. CDR1 and CDR2 (germline): SGHVS, FQNEAQ. The CDR3 DNA reads as TGTGCCAGCAGCCTAACCCCAGGGTTCTACAATGAGCAGTTCTTC. Amino acid sequence: CASSLTPGFYNEQFF.

V usage is TRBV13 and J usage is TRBJ1-5, with D unclear. The germline V gene has CDR1 PRHDT and CDR2 FYEKMQ (reference sequence). Deletions cut 3 bases from V and 4 bases from J, with 10 bases between. The CDR3 consists of 14 residues. CDR3 sequence: CASSFGPGNQPQHF. In nucleotides, the CDR3 is TGTGCCAGCAGCTTTGGCCCGGGTAATCAGCCCCAGCATTTT.

The chain couples TRBV7-9 to TRBJ2-2; tentatively, D is TRBD1 (5 bases). This CDR3 is built from 14 residues. V was trimmed by 2 bases and J by 7 bases, leaving 11 bases between them. Germline V gene sequence: CDR1 SEHNR, CDR2 FQNEAQ (reference sequence). The DNA of the CDR3 is TGTGCCAGCAGCTTAAGCACAGGCGGCGGGGAGCTGTTTTTT. Translating gives CASSLSTGGGELFF.

This sequence joins TRBV7-9 and TRBJ2-6, with D possibly TRBD2 on 6 matching bases. Germline-derived CDR1 and CDR2 are SEHNR and FQNEAQ (reference sequence). This CDR3 has 15 amino acids. V lost 3 bases and J 0 bases, leaving 6 bases between the germline ends. This CDR3 is CASSFGGSGANVLTF. The CDR3 region has the DNA TGTGCCAGCAGCTTCGGGGGCTCTGGGGCCAACGTCCTGACTTTC.

The CDR3 reads CASSLGGQGHTEAFF. The CDR3, as DNA: TGCGCCAGCAGCTTGGGGGGACAGGGACACACTGAAGCTTTCTTT. The chain couples TRBV5-1 to TRBJ1-1, with TRBD1 identical over 9 bases. V lost 0 bases to trimming and J lost 3 bases; unmatched junction nucleotides: 3. This CDR3 is built from 15 residues. Germline V gene sequence: CDR1 SGHRS, CDR2 YFSETQ.

This clonotype was detected a few times. This chain connects TRBV27 to TRBJ2-1; 7 nucleotides agree with TRBD2. CDR3 size: 14 residues. V trimming: 5 bases; J trimming: 5 bases; junction bases outside the gene matches: 6. CDR1 MNHEY and CDR2 SMNVEV come from the germline V gene (reference sequence). CDR3 residues: CASSTGGFNNEQFF. The CDR3 DNA is TGTGCCAGCAGTACCGGGGGGTTTAACAATGAGCAGTTCTTC.

The chain is built from TRBV24-1 and TRBJ2-7, with a possible D match to TRBD2 (5 bases). Germline loops: CDR1 KGHDR, CDR2 SFDVKD. The CDR3 length is 11 residues. The V gene lost 9 bases and the J gene lost 5 bases, with 10 bases spanning the gap. CDR3 nucleotide sequence: TGTGCCACCTCGTGGAGGAACGAGCAGTACTTC. Encoded protein: CATSWRNEQYF.

The gene calls are TRBV29-1 and TRBJ1-2; maybe TRBD1 (6 bases). V dropped 6 bases and J dropped 2 bases, with 19 bases sitting between them. The germline V gene has CDR1 SQVTM and CDR2 ANQGSEA. This CDR3 is 15 amino acids long. CDR3 coding DNA: TGCAGCGTGGGGCTCCCGGGGGGCGCAAACTATGGCTACACCTTC. It codes for CSVGLPGGANYGYTF. The full variable domain, its missing parts supplied by reference TRBV29-1 and TRBJ1-2, is SAVISQKPSRDICQRGTSLTIQCQVDSQVTMMFWYRQQPGQSLTLIATANQGSEATYESGFVIDKFPISRPNLTFSTLTVSNMSPEDSSIYLCSVGLPGGANYGYTFGSGTRLTVV.

The V gene is TRBV7-9, the J gene TRBJ2-2; 9 bases fit TRBD2. The CDR3 loop spans 15 amino acids. The germline gives CDR1 SEHNR, CDR2 FQNEAQ (reference sequence). The junction had 8 bases not matched to a gene; V was cut back by 6 bases and J by 6 bases. The CDR3 DNA is TGTGCCAGCAGTAGCGGGAGTGGACGTCCCGGGGAGCTGTTTTTT. This gives the protein CASSSGSGRPGELFF.

This clonotype was seen only once. The J gene is TRBJ1-1, the V gene TRBV7-9; no definite D call. The germline gives CDR1 SEHNR, CDR2 FQNEAQ (reference sequence). V lost 2 bases and J 7 bases, leaving 20 bases between the germline ends. This CDR3 is 16 amino acids long. CDR3 protein: CASSLRRGERTVEAFF. CDR3 DNA: TGTGCCAGCAGCTTAAGGCGAGGTGAACGAACGGTTGAAGCTTTCTTT.

J is TRBJ1-1 and V is TRBV12-3 or TRBV12-4; TRBD1 is a possible D gene (5 bases). Trimming took 5 bases from V and 0 from J, leaving 10 bases between them. The length of the CDR3 is 14 residues. The CDR3 region is CASSPWGLNTEAFF. CDR3 DNA sequence: TGTGCCAGCAGTCCCTGGGGCCTGAACACTGAAGCTTTCTTT.

V and J are TRBV27 and TRBJ2-1; 10 bases map to TRBD1. The CDR3 consists of 14 residues. Germline CDR1 reads MNHEY; CDR2 reads SMNVEV (reference sequence). J was trimmed by 8 bases and V by 3 bases; bases with no gene match: 4. CDR3 amino acids: CASSLTGGNDEQFF. The DNA for the CDR3 is TGTGCCAGCAGTTTGACAGGGGGCAACGATGAGCAGTTCTTC.

The chain links TRBV15 to TRBJ2-7; D gene unclear. The germline V and J ends were trimmed by 4 bases and 5 bases, with 15 bases remaining between them. Looked up from germline, CDR1 is LNHNV and CDR2 is YYDKDF (reference sequence). The CDR3 is 14 amino acids. CDR3 loop: CATSMGSKPHEQYF. The CDR3 DNA sequence: TGTGCCACCAGCATGGGCAGTAAACCCCACGAGCAGTACTTC.

This chain uses TRBV13 with TRBJ1-1; 12 bases match TRBD1. After removal of 3 bases from V and 6 bases from J, the junction contained 5 bases not matched to a gene. The CDR3 runs 15 residues. CDR1 is PRHDT and CDR2 is FYEKMQ in the germline V gene (reference sequence). CDR3 bases: TGTGCCAGCAGCTTCGGGACAGGGGGCTGGCCTGAAGCTTTCTTT. Translated: CASSFGTGGWPEAFF.